This T cell receptor beta chain was documented in a study of T cells expressing NK-cell markers (dated by TCRdb to about 2020). At the level of the whole study: Fewer than ten donors provided sorted CD3+CD56+NKG2C+, CD3+CD56+NKG2C- and CD3+CD56-NKG2C+ T-cell subsets, whose TCR beta-chain repertoires were profiled. Of the eight sequenced donors, seven were found to be HCMV-seropositive and one was found to be HCMV-seronegative. The eight sequenced donors were randomly selected healthy volunteers, three men and five women. Libraries were sequenced as 2 x 150 bp reads on Illumina HiSeq 2000/2500, MiSeq or NextSeq.

According to the germline V gene, CDR1 reads SGHTA and CDR2 reads FQGTGA. The CDR3 spans 14 residues, from the cysteine through the phenylalanine. Only the protein sequence is given. Sequencing took place on an Illumina HiSeq 2000. TCR beta cDNA libraries were made by 5'RACE template switching that added a universal primer site and unique molecular identifiers. cDNA synthesis was primed from the TCR beta constant segment, followed by two successive PCR amplification steps. The authors processed their data as follows. MIGEC was used to demultiplex reads and group reads by UMI, and MiTCR was used to assemble and quantify clonotypes. Only TCR cDNA sequences supported by at least two reads were kept to exclude erroneous sequences. Downstream repertoire analysis used the tcR package, and clonotypes were matched across fractions by CDR3 nucleotide sequence plus V segment. VDJmatch was used to annotate antigen specificity against VDJdb, with one amino acid substitution allowed in CDR3. With the reads reprocessed by TCRdb, a single entry stands for each CDR3 protein sequence and no DNA is reported. For this entry, the V and J calls and clone size follow TCRdb and not the study's own pipeline. This sample's table has entries for approximately 460,000 distinct CDR3 sequences. The top ten clonotypes cover 7.3% of the sample.

Overall study results and their limits: In several donors, the dominant CD3+CD56+NKG2C+ clonotypes ranked among the top 10 CD8+ clonotypes, making up about 1.0-7.5% of CD8+ T cells. Those dominant clonotypes were again the most abundant among CD3+CD56-NKG2C+ cells in a few donors, at about 28.3-60.1%. Whether the expanded NKG2C-expressing T cell clones were specific for HCMV antigens was left unclear.

A commercial ELISA kit detecting HCMV-specific IgG in serum was used to determine HCMV serostatus. Ficoll density gradient centrifugation was used to isolate peripheral blood mononuclear cells from blood. With respect to this clonotype: No cognate antigen has been identified for it.

This receptor was identified in a woman between 18 and 75 years old in good health. Recombination connected TRBV7-3 to TRBJ2-1; TCRdb names TRBD1, which stays unverified in the absence of DNA. The sequencing sample was made of blood T cells: a sorted CD56 or NKG2C T cell subset, CD4+ or CD8+ T cells, or bulk PBMC T cells (not recorded which). The CDR3 protein is CASSLTVGDNEQFF.